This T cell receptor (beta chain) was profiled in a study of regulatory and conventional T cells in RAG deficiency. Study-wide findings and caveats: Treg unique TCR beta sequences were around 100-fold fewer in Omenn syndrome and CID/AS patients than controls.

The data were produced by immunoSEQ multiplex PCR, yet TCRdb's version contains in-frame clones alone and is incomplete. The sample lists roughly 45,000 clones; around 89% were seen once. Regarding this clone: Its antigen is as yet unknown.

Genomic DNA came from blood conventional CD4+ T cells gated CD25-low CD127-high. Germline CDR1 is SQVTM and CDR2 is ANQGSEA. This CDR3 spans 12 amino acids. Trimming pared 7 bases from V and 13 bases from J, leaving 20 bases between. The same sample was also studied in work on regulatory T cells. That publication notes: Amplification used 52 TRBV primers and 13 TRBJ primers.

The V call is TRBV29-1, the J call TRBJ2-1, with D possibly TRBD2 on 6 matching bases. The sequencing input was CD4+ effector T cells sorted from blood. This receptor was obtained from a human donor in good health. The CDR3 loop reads CSGRDHLEGQFF. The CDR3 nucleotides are TGCAGCGGGCGGGACCACCTAGAGGGACAGTTCTTC.